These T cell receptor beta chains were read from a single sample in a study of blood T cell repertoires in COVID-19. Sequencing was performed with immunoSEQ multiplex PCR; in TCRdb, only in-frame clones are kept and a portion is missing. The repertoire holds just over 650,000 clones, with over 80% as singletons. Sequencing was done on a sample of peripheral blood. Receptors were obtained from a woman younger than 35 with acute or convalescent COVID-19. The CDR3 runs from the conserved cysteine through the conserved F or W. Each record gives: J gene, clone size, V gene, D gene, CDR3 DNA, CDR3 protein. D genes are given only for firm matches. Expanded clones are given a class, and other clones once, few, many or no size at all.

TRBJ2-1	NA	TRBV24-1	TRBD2	TGTGCCACCAGTGACCGGGAGGCAGGGATTGGTTACGAGCAGTTCTTC	CATSDREAGIGYEQFF
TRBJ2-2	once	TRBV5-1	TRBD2	TGCGCCAGCGAGACTAGCGGGGGGGCGAACACCGGGGAGCTGTTTTTT	CASETSGGANTGELFF
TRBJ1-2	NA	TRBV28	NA	TGTGCCAGCAGTTCCCCCGGGGAGGGAAGCTATGGCTACACCTTC	CASSSPGEGSYGYTF
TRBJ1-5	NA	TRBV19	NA	TGTGCCAGTAGTATTTACGGGGGTGGCGGGCAAGATCAGCCCCAGCATTTT	CASSIYGGGGQDQPQHF
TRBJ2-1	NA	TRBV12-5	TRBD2	TGTGCTAGTGCCCCCGGGACTAGCGCTCATGAGCAGTTCTTC	CASAPGTSAHEQFF
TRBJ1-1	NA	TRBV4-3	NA	TGCGCCAGCAGCCAAGAGCCTCCCGGGAGCCACACTGAAGCTTTCTTT	CASSQEPPGSHTEAFF
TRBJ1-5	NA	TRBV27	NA	TGTGCCAGCAGCCGCGGGGGGGGCCGCCTGCCCCAGCATTTT	CASSRGGGRLPQHF
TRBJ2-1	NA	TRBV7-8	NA	TGTGCCAGCAGCTTAGGGCGGGGCCCCTACAATGAGCAGTTCTTC	CASSLGRGPYNEQFF
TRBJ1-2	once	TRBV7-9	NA	TGTGCCAGCAGATCAGAGGGGGGGCGGTCCTATGGCTACACCTTC	CASRSEGGRSYGYTF
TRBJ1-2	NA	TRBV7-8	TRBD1	TGTGCCAGCAGCTCCGGACAGGGCCCCTATGGCTACACCTTC	CASSSGQGPYGYTF
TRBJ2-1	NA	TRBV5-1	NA	TGCGCCAGCAGCTTGGACCTAGTTTGGCAGTTCTTC	CASSLDLVWQFF
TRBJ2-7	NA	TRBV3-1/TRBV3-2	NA	TGTGCCAGCAGCTTTGAGCCGGGACAAGTATCCTACGAGCAGTACTTC	CASSFEPGQVSYEQYF
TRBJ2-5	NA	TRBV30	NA	TGTGCCTGGAGTGACGGGACCCAGTACTTC	CAWSDGTQYF
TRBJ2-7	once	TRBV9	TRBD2	TGTGCCAGCAGCGCCTGGGGGGGCGAGCAGTACTTC	CASSAWGGEQYF
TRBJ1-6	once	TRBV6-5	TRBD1	TGTGCCAGCAGTTCGGACAGGGCAGAAAATTCACCCCTCCACTTT	CASSSDRAENSPLHF
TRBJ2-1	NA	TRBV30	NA	TGTGCCTGGAGTTCACTCTCTCGACACGATTACAATGAGCAGTTCTTC	CAWSSLSRHDYNEQFF
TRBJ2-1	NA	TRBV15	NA	TGTGCCACCAGCAGGGACACAGGGGGGGCTACACATGAGCAGTTCTTC	CATSRDTGGATHEQFF
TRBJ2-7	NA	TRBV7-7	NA	TGTGCCAGCAGCCTGACAGTTGCGACGCGTTACGAGCAGTACTTC	CASSLTVATRYEQYF
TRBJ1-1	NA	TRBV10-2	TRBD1	TGCGCCAGCAGTGAGTCGGGGACAGCCAACACTGAAGCTTTCTTT	CASSESGTANTEAFF
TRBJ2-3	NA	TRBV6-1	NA	TGTGCCAGCAGTGAAGCGCAGAGCACAGATACGCAGTATTTT	CASSEAQSTDTQYF
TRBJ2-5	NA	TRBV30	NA	TGTGCCTGGATGAGGCCCCAAGAGACCCAGTACTTC	CAWMRPQETQYF
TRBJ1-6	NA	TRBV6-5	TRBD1	TGTGCCAGCAGAACCGGGGACAGCTCACCCCTCCACTTT	CASRTGDSSPLHF
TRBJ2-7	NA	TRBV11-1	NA	TGTGCCAGCAGCCCTAACAGTTCCCTACCATACGAGCAGTACTTC	CASSPNSSLPYEQYF
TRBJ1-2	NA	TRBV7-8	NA	TGTGCCAGCAGTGGAGGATATAACTATGGCTACACCTTC	CASSGGYNYGYTF